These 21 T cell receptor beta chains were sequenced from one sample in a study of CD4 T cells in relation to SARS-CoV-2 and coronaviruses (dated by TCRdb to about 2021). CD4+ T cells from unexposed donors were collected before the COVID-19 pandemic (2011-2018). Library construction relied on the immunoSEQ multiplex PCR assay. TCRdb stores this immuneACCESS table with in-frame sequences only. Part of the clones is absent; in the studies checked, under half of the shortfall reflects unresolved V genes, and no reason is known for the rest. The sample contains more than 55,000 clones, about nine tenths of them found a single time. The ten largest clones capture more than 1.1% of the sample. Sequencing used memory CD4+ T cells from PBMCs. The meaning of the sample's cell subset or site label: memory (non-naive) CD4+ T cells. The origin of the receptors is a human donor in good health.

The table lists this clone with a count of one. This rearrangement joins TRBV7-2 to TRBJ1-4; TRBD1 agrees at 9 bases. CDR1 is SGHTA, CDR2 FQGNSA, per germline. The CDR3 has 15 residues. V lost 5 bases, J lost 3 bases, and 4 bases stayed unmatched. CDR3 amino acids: CASSPTGGANEKLFF. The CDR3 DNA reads TGTGCCAGCAGCCCGACAGGGGGAGCTAATGAAAAACTGTTTTTT.

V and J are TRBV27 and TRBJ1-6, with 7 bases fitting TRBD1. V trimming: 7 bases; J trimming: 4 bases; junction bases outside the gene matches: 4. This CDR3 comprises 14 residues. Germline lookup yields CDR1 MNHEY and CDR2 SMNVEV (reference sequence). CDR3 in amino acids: CASTPGQYNSPLHF. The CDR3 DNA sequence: TGTGCCAGCACCCCGGGACAGTATAATTCACCCCTCCACTTT.

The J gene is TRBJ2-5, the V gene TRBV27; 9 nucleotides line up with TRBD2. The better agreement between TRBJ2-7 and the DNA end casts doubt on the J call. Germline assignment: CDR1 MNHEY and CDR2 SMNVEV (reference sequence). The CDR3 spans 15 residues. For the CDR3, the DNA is TGTGCCAGCAGGCCGGGACTAGCCCGAGACTACGAGCAGTACTTC. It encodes CASRPGLARDYEQYF.

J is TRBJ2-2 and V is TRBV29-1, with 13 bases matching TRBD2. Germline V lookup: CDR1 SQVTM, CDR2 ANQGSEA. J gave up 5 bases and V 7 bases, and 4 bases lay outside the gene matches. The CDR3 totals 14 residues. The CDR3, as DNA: TGCAGCGCCAGACTAGCGGGAGGTACCGGGGAGCTGTTTTTT. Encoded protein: CSARLAGGTGELFF.

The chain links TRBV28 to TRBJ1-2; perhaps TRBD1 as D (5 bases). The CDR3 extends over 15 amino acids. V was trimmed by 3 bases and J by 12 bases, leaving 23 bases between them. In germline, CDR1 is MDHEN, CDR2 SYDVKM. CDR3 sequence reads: CASSFRFKGQAPDTF. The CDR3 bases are TGTGCCAGCAGTTTCCGGTTTAAGGGGCAGGCCCCTGACACCTTC.

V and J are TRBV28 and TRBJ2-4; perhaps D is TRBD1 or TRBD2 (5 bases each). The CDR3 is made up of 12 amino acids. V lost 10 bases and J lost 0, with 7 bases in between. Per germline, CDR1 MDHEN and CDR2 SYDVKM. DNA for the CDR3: TGTGCCACGGGGCTAGCCAAAAACATTCAGTACTTC. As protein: CATGLAKNIQYF.

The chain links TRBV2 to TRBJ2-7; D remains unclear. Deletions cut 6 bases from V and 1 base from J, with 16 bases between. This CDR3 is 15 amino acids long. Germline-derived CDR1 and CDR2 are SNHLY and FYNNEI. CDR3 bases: TGTGCCAGCAGGGAGTTTGACGGTCATTCCTACGAGCAGTACTTC. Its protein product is CASREFDGHSYEQYF.

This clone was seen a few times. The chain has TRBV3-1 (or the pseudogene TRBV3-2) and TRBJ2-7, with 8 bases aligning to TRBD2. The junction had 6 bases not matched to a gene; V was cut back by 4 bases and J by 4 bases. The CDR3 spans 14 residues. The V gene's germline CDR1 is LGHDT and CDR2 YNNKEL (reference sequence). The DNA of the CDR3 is TGTGCCAGCAGCCGTGTCGGGAGGGGGTACGAGCAGTACTTC. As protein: CASSRVGRGYEQYF.

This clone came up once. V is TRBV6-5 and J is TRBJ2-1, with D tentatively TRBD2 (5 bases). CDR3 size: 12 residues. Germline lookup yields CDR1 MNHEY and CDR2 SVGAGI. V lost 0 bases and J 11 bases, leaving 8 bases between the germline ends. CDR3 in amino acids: CASSYSTGKQFF. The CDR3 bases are TGTGCCAGCAGTTACTCAACCGGGAAGCAGTTCTTC.

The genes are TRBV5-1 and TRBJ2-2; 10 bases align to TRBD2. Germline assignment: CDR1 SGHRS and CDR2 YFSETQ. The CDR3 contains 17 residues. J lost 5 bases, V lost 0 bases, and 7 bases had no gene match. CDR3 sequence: CASSLERLAGVTGELFF. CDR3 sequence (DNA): TGCGCCAGCAGCTTGGAGCGGCTAGCGGGAGTAACCGGGGAGCTGTTTTTT. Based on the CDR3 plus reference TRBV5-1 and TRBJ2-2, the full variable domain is KAGVTQTPRYLIKTRGQQVTLSCSPISGHRSVSWYQQTPGQGLQFLFEYFSETQRNKGNFPGRFSGRQFSNSRSEMNVSTLELGDSALYLCASSLERLAGVTGELFFGEGSRLTVL.

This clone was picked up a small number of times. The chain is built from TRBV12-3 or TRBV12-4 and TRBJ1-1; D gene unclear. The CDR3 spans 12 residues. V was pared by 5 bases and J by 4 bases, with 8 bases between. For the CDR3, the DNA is TGTGCCAGCAGTCTCCGGCGCACTGAAGCTTTCTTT. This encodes CASSLRRTEAFF.

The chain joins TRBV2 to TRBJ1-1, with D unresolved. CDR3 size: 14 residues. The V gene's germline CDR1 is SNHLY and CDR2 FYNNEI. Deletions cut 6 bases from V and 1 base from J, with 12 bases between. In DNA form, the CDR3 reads TGTGCCAGCAGAGAACAGACTGCGAACACTGAAGCTTTCTTT. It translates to CASREQTANTEAFF.

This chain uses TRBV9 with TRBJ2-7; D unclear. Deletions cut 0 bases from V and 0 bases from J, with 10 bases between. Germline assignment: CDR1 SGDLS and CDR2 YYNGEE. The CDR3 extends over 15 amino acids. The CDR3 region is CASSVAGGDSYEQYF. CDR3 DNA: TGTGCCAGCAGCGTAGCTGGCGGAGACTCCTACGAGCAGTACTTC.

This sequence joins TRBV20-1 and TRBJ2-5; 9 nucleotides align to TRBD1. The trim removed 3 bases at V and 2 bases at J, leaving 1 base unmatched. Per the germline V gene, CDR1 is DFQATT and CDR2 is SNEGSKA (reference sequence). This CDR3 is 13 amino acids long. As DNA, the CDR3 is TGCAGTGCTAGTGACAGGGGGCAAGAGACCCAGTACTTC. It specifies CSASDRGQETQYF.

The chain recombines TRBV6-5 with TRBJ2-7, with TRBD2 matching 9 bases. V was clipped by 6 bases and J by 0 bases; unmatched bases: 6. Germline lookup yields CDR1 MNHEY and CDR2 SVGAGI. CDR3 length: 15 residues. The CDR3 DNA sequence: TGTGCCAGCAGGCTGACTAGCGGAGTCTCCTACGAGCAGTACTTC. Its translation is CASRLTSGVSYEQYF.

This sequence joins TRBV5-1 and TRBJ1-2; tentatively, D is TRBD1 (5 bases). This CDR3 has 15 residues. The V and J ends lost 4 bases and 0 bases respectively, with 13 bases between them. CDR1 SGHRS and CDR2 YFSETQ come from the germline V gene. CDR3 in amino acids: CASSTDSLANYGYTF. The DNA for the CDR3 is TGCGCCAGCAGCACCGACAGCTTAGCTAACTATGGCTACACCTTC.

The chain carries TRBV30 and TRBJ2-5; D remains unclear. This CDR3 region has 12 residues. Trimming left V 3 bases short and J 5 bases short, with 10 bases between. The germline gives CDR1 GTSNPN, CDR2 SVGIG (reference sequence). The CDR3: CAWRSSWETQYF. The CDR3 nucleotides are TGTGCCTGGAGATCGAGTTGGGAGACCCAGTACTTC. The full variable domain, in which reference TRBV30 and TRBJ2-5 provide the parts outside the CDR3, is SQTIHQWPATLVQPVGSPLSLECTVEGTSNPNLYWYRQAAGRGLQLLFYSVGIGQISSEVPQNLSASRPQDRQFILSSKKLLLSDSGFYLCAWRSSWETQYFGPGTRLLVL.

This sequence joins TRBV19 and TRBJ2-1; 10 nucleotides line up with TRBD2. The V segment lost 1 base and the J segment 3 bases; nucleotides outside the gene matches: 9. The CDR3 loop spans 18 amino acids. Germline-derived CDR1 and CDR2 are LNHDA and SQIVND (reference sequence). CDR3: CASSIAGGLADHYNEQFF. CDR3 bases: TGTGCCAGTAGTATAGCCGGTGGACTAGCGGACCACTACAATGAGCAGTTCTTC.

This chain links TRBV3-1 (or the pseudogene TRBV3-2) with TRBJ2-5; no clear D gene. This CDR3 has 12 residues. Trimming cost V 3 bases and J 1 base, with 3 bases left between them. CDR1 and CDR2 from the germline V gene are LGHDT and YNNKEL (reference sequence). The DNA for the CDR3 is TGTGCCAGCAGCCACCGCCAAGAGACCCAGTACTTC. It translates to CASSHRQETQYF.

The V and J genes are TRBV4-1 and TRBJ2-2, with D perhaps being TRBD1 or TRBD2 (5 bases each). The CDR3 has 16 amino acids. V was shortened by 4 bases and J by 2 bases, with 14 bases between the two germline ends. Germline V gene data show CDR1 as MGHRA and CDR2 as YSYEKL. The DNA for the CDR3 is TGCGCCAGCAGCCTTACCGGGACCGAAAACACCGGGGAGCTGTTTTTT. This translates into CASSLTGTENTGELFF.

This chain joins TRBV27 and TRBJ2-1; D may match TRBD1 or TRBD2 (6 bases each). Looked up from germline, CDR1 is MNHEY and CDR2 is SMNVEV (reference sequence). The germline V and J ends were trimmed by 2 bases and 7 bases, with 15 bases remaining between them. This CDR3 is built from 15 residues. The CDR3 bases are TGTGCCAGCAGTTTAGGAGGGGGACGGAGTAATGAGCAGTTCTTC. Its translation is CASSLGGGRSNEQFF.